This T cell receptor beta chain originates from a study of monozygotic twins with cystic fibrosis. General study points: Monozygotic CF twin pairs shared significantly more nucleotide-identical clonotypes than unrelated CF individuals did. The repertoire was suggested to be naive-dominated, clonality median approximately 0.0093. Co-twins had the most similar V usage for 13 of 16 pairs, J for 8.

Repertoires were generated with immunoSEQ multiplex PCR, while TCRdb's copy carries only in-frame clones and drops some. The data contain more than 9,500 clones, over 80% of them singletons. Germline V gives CDR1 MNHEY, CDR2 SMNVEV (reference sequence). The CDR3 is 14 residues long. Trimming removed 2 bases from V and 5 bases from J, with 11 bases in between. Concerning this clone: Its antigen is unidentified.

This rearrangement joins TRBV27 to TRBJ2-3, with D possibly being TRBD1 (5 bases). The sequencing sample was made of blood. The clonotype comes from a boy between 2 and 15 years old with cystic fibrosis. The CDR3: CASSLNRGRDTQYF. In nucleotides, the CDR3 is TGTGCCAGCAGTTTAAATAGGGGTAGAGATACGCAGTATTTT.